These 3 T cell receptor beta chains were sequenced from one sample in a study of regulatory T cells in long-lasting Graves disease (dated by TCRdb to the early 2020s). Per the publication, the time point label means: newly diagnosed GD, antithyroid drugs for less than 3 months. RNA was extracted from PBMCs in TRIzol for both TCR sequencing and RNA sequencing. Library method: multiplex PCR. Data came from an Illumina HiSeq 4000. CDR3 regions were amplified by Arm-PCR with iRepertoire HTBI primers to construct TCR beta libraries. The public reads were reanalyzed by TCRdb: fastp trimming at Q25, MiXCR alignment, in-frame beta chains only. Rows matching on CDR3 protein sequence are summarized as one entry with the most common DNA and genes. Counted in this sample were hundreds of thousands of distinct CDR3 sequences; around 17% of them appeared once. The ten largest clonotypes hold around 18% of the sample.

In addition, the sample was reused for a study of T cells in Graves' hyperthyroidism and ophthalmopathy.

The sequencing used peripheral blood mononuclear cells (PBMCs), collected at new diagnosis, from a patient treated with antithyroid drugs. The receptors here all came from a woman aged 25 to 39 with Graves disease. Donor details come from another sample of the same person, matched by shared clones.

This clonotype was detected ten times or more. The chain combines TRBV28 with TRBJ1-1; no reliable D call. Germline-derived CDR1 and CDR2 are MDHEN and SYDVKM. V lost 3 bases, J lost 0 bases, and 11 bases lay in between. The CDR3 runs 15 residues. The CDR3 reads CASSFGFPMNTEAFF. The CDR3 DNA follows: TGTGCCAGCAGTTTCGGGTTTCCCATGAACACTGAAGCTTTCTTT.

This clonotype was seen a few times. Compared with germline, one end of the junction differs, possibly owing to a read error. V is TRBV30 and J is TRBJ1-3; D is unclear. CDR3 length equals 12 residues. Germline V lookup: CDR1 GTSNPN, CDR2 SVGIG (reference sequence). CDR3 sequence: CAWMSSGSTIYF. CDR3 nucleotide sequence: TGTGCCTGGATGTCCTCTGGAAGCACCATATATTTT.

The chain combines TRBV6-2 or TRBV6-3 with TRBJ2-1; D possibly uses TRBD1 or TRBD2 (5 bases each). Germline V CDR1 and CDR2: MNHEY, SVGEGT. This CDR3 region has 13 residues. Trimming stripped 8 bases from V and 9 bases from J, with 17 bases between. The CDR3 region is CASSVRDRGEQFF. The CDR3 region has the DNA TGTGCCAGCTCTGTCCGGGACCGAGGTGAGCAGTTCTTC.